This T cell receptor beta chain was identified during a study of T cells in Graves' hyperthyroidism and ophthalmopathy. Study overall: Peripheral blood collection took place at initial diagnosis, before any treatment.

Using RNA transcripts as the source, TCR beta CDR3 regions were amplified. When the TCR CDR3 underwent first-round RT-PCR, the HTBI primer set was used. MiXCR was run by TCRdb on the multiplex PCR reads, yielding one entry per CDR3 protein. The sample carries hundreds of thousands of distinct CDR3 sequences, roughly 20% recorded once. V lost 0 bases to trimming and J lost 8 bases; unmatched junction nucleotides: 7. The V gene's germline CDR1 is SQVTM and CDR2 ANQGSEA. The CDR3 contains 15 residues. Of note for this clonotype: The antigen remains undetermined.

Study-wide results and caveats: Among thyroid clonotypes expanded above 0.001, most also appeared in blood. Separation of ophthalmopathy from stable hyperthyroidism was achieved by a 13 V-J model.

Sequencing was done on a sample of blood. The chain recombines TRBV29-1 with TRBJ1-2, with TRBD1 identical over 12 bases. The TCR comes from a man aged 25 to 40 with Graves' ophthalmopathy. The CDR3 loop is CSVEEGTGGWSGYTF. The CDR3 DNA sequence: TGCAGCGTTGAAGAGGGGACAGGGGGCTGGTCGGGCTACACCTTC.